This T cell receptor (beta chain) was obtained from a study of OX40 agonist ivuxolimab in advanced cancers. Study results and limitations: Averaging showed that CD8+ T cells had more expanded clones than CD4+ did.

Only in-frame clones appear in the TCRdb table, and some are missing; sequencing was by immunoSEQ multiplex PCR. The top ten hold 43% of the sample, which has roughly 14,000 clones, more than 75% seen once. The trim removed 2 bases at V and 14 bases at J, leaving 5 bases unmatched. There are 13 residues in the CDR3. In germline, CDR1 is MNHEY, CDR2 SMNVEV (reference sequence). With regard to this clone: What it binds is unknown.

With autoimmune disease history or systemic immunosuppression, patients were excluded. The starting material was CD4+ or CD8+ T cells sorted from blood, obtained in a trial of the OX40 agonist ivuxolimab. The V call is TRBV27, the J call TRBJ2-3; 12 bases are a match to TRBD2. This receptor was identified in an adult with an advanced solid tumor such as melanoma, head and neck, liver or kidney cancer. CDR3 nucleotides: TGTGCCAGCAGTTTAACTAGCGGGGGGCCAGGGTATTTT. This translates into CASSLTSGGPGYF.